Below, 25 T cell receptor beta chains from the same sample are listed, as sequenced in a study of blood T cell repertoires in COVID-19. Libraries were prepared by immunoSEQ multiplex PCR; TCRdb keeps only in-frame clonotypes and omits some of them. In the table there are around 200,000 clones, roughly 89% of which are singletons. Material: peripheral blood. The source of these receptors is a woman younger than 35 who had recovered from COVID-19.

This chain joins TRBV19 and TRBJ2-3; D unclear. V was cut by 5 bases and J by 2 bases, with 11 bases left in between. The CDR3 totals 14 residues. Per germline, CDR1 LNHDA and CDR2 SQIVND (reference sequence). The CDR3 spells CASSWADPTDTQYF. The CDR3 DNA reads as TGTGCCAGTAGTTGGGCAGATCCCACAGATACGCAGTATTTT.

This clone was seen a single time. The CDR3 spells CASQDRGGGYTF. CDR3 DNA sequence: TGTGCCAGCCAGGACAGGGGCGGGGGCTACACCTTC. This chain connects TRBV12-3 or TRBV12-4 to TRBJ1-2, with 9 bases fitting TRBD1. J was trimmed by 8 bases and V by 8 bases; bases with no gene match: 6. This CDR3 has 12 amino acids.

This chain connects TRBV2 to TRBJ2-3, with 13 positions matching TRBD2. Trimming removed 4 bases from V and 5 bases from J; junction bases left unmatched: 9. Germline lookup yields CDR1 SNHLY and CDR2 FYNNEI. The length of the CDR3 is 17 residues. This chain's CDR3 is CASSATSGRAGGDTQYF. CDR3 nucleotides: TGTGCCAGCAGTGCCACTAGCGGGAGGGCCGGTGGAGATACGCAGTATTTT.

The chain has TRBV5-6 and TRBJ2-7; tentative D call: TRBD1 (6 bases). Germline lookup yields CDR1 SGHDT and CDR2 YYEEEE. This CDR3 spans 14 amino acids. Trimming removed 4 bases from V and 0 bases from J, with 11 bases in between. CDR3 region: CASSPPDSSYEQYF. The CDR3 DNA reads TGTGCCAGCAGCCCCCCGGACAGCTCCTACGAGCAGTACTTC.

CDR3 coding DNA: TGTGCCAGCAGATCAAGCGGGGGGGGCTACAATGAGCAGTTCTTC. Its translation: CASRSSGGGYNEQFF. The chain combines TRBV7-2 with TRBJ2-1; 10 bases agree with TRBD2. Germline V gene lookup returns CDR1 SGHTA and CDR2 FQGNSA. The CDR3 is made up of 15 amino acids. Losses at the gene ends were 6 bases for V and 3 bases for J; bases not matched to a gene: 5.

The chain employs TRBV18 and TRBJ2-7, with D possibly being TRBD2 (5 bases). Germline CDR1 is KGHSH and CDR2 is LQKENI. V gave up 4 bases and J gave up 0 bases, with 7 bases separating them. This CDR3 spans 13 amino acids. The CDR3 region has the DNA TGTGCCAGCTCACTAGCGAGCTCCTACGAGCAGTACGTC. Amino acids: CASSLASSYEQYV.

DNA for the CDR3: TGTGCCAGCAGTGAAGCCCTACTAGCGGGAGAGACCCAGTACTTC. Its protein product is CASSEALLAGETQYF. V usage is TRBV2 and J usage is TRBJ2-5, with 9 bases matching TRBD2. The junction had 3 bases not matched to a gene; V was cut back by 0 bases and J by 4 bases. Germline loops: CDR1 SNHLY, CDR2 FYNNEI. CDR3 size: 15 residues.

The gene calls are TRBV6-2 or TRBV6-3 and TRBJ1-5; 8 bases agree with TRBD1. V gave up 4 bases and J gave up 2 bases; unmatched junction bases: 7. Germline values: CDR1 MNHEY, CDR2 SVGEGT. The CDR3 totals 16 residues. The CDR3 sequence: CASSFGRGLGNQPQHF. CDR3 in DNA: TGTGCCAGCAGTTTCGGCAGGGGGCTTGGCAATCAGCCCCAGCATTTT.

This chain uses TRBV7-9 with TRBJ2-2; TRBD1 matches at 8 bases. The germline V gene has CDR1 SEHNR and CDR2 FQNEAQ (reference sequence). This CDR3 is built from 16 residues. Germline trimming cut 5 bases from V and 2 bases from J; bases unmatched to any gene: 7. This chain's CDR3 is CASSLRTGTNTGELFF. The CDR3 nucleotides read TGTGCCAGCAGCCTAAGGACAGGGACCAACACCGGGGAGCTGTTTTTT. The full variable domain, rest sourced from reference TRBV7-9 and TRBJ2-2, is DTGVSQNPRHKITKRGQNVTFRCDPISEHNRLYWYRQTLGQGPEFLTYFQNEAQLEKSRLLSDRFSAERPKGSFSTLEIQRTEQGDSAMYLCASSLRTGTNTGELFFGEGSRLTVL.

This chain uses TRBV9 with TRBJ1-2; D may be TRBD1 (5 bases). The CDR3 has 14 amino acids. The V end lost 4 bases, the J end lost 4 bases, and 14 bases lay between the germline ends. Germline V gene data show CDR1 as SGDLS and CDR2 as YYNGEE. CDR3 region: CASSSGLGSYGYTF. Written as DNA, the CDR3 is TGTGCCAGCAGCTCGGGACTGGGGAGCTATGGCTACACCTTC.

The chain links TRBV12-3 or TRBV12-4 to TRBJ2-3, with unresolved D. The V end was cut by 10 bases, the J end by 4 bases, with 9 bases between. The CDR3 has 11 amino acids. CDR3 nucleotide sequence: TGTGCCACCTCGTATGCAGATACGCAGTATTTT. It is translated as CATSYADTQYF.

The chain recombines TRBV19 with TRBJ2-3; 9 bases match TRBD2. Germline-derived CDR1 and CDR2 are LNHDA and SQIVND (reference sequence). This CDR3 has 15 amino acids. V was pared by 3 bases and J by 6 bases, with 7 bases of the junction left unmatched. This CDR3 reads CASSISAGGRDTQYF. The CDR3 bases are TGTGCCAGTAGTATCTCGGCGGGGGGGCGGGATACGCAGTATTTT.

This clone turned up a few times. V is TRBV7-9 and J is TRBJ2-7, with 7 bases that match TRBD1. The CDR3 is 16 amino acids. In germline, CDR1 is SEHNR, CDR2 FQNEAQ (reference sequence). V was pared by 0 bases and J by 3 bases, with 8 bases of the junction left unmatched. CDR3 DNA: TGTGCCAGCAGCTTAGCGATAAGGCAGGGGGACTACGAGCAGTACTTC. It encodes CASSLAIRQGDYEQYF.

The count of this clone is one. The chain links TRBV7-2 to TRBJ2-5, with D perhaps matching TRBD2 (5 bases). The V end lost 1 base, the J end lost 2 bases, and 8 bases lay between the germline ends. The length of the CDR3 is 14 residues. Germline-derived CDR1 and CDR2 are SGHTA and FQGNSA. CDR3 nucleotide sequence: TGTGCCAGCAGCTTAGTCGGGATACAAGAGACCCAGTACTTC. Translation gives CASSLVGIQETQYF.

CDR3 DNA sequence: TGTGCCAGCAGTTATGCGGATCCCAGCTATGGCTACACCTTC. Translating gives CASSYADPSYGYTF. This sequence joins TRBV6-5 and TRBJ1-2; D is uncertain. V lost 3 bases to trimming and J lost 4 bases, with 12 bases between them. The CDR3 is 14 amino acids. Germline-derived CDR1 and CDR2 are MNHEY and SVGAGI.

The chain links TRBV29-1 to TRBJ1-1; a weak D match, TRBD1 (5 bases). Germline CDR1 and CDR2: SQVTM and ANQGSEA. Trimming shortened V by 8 bases and J by 3 bases, and 16 bases separated the two germline ends. The CDR3 spans 13 residues. CDR3 sequence (DNA): TGCAGCATCAGGAGGGGCTCCTACACTGAAGCTTTCTTT. Protein sequence: CSIRRGSYTEAFF.

The chain has TRBV19 and TRBJ1-6; D uncertain. CDR1 is LNHDA and CDR2 is SQIVND in the germline V gene (reference sequence). This CDR3 spans 17 amino acids. Trimming shortened V by 0 bases and J by 7 bases, and 16 bases separated the two germline ends. The CDR3 region is CASSIDFRTDWNSPLHF. The CDR3 bases are TGTGCCAGTAGTATAGATTTTCGGACGGACTGGAATTCACCCCTCCACTTT.

Only one count was recorded for this clone. The chain employs TRBV29-1 and TRBJ2-3, with D maybe TRBD2 (5 bases). Looked up from germline, CDR1 is SQVTM and CDR2 is ANQGSEA. V was shortened by 6 bases and J by 6 bases, with 13 bases between the two germline ends. The CDR3 consists of 12 residues. The DNA of the CDR3 is TGCAGCGTAATACTAGTAGCCGATACGCAGTATTTT. Its protein is CSVILVADTQYF.

The chain carries TRBV6-1 and TRBJ2-3; 7 bases line up with TRBD2. Germline CDR1 is MNHNS and CDR2 is SASEGT. The V gene end was trimmed by 2 bases and the J gene end by 0 bases; junction bases not matched to a gene: 2. The CDR3 is 15 residues long. The CDR3, as DNA: TGTGCCAGCAGTGAAAGGGAGGGGAGCACAGATACGCAGTATTTT. Translated, it gives CASSEREGSTDTQYF.

This clone came up a few times. The J gene is TRBJ1-3, the V gene TRBV27, with 8 positions matching TRBD1. The CDR3 contains 17 residues. J gave up 4 bases and V 5 bases, and 13 bases lay outside the gene matches. The germline CDR1 and CDR2 sequences are MNHEY and SMNVEV (reference sequence). The CDR3 here is CASSILPPGGGGNTIYF. The CDR3 nucleotides are TGTGCCAGCAGTATCCTCCCCCCAGGGGGCGGCGGAAACACCATATATTTT.

The V gene is TRBV5-4, the J gene TRBJ1-2; D uncertain. The V gene lost 6 bases and the J gene lost 4 bases, with 19 bases spanning the gap. CDR3 length: 15 residues. The germline CDR1 and CDR2 sequences are SGHNT and YYREEE (reference sequence). The CDR3 sequence is CASNSLPGDSYGYTF. CDR3 coding DNA: TGTGCCAGCAACTCCCTTCCCGGGGATTCCTATGGCTACACCTTC.

CDR3 bases: TGTGCCAGCAGTTTACGGGGTACAGAGCAGTACGTC. Its translation: CASSLRGTEQYV. V usage is TRBV28 and J usage is TRBJ2-7, with D possibly being TRBD2 (5 bases). The CDR3 loop spans 12 amino acids. V dropped 2 bases and J dropped 7 bases, with 9 bases sitting between them. Germline V lookup: CDR1 MDHEN, CDR2 SYDVKM.

This clone was seen more than once but under ten times. The chain is built from TRBV9 and TRBJ2-2, with 9 bases that match TRBD2. From germline, CDR1 is SGDLS and CDR2 YYNGEE. V was pared by 4 bases and J by 6 bases, with 7 bases of the junction left unmatched. The CDR3 covers 15 residues. The CDR3 loop is CASSTAGGQAGELFF. The CDR3 nucleotides are TGTGCCAGCAGCACAGCGGGGGGCCAGGCCGGGGAGCTGTTTTTT. The full variable domain, with the rest looked up from reference TRBV9 and TRBJ2-2, is DSGVTQTPKHLITATGQRVTLRCSPRSGDLSVYWYQQSLDQGLQFLIQYYNGEERAKGNILERFSAQQFPDLHSELNLSSLELGDSALYFCASSTAGGQAGELFFGEGSRLTVL.

This chain links TRBV24-1 with TRBJ2-1; 14 bases align to TRBD2. Germline CDR1 KGHDR, CDR2 SFDVKD. V shed 4 bases and J 3 bases; nucleotides not matched to a gene: 4. The CDR3 spans 17 residues. CDR3 nucleotides: TGTGCCACCAGTGACCCGGGACTAGCGGGGGACTACAATGAGCAGTTCTTC. Its protein product is CATSDPGLAGDYNEQFF.

The V call is TRBV7-6, the J call TRBJ2-3; the match to TRBD2 covers 7 bases. CDR1 and CDR2 (germline): SGHVS, FNYEAQ. V trimming: 5 bases; J trimming: 2 bases; junction bases outside the gene matches: 7. The CDR3 has 15 residues. The CDR3 nucleotides read TGTGCCAGCAGCCAAAGCGGGATAAACACAGATACGCAGTATTTT. Encoded protein: CASSQSGINTDTQYF. Combining the CDR3 with reference TRBV7-6 and TRBJ2-3 gives the whole variable domain GAGVSQSPRYKVTKRGQDVALRCDPISGHVSLYWYRQALGQGPEFLTYFNYEAQQDKSGLPNDRFSAERPEGSISTLTIQRTEQRDSAMYRCASSQSGINTDTQYFGPGTRLTVL.